This T cell receptor beta chain was recorded in a study of regulatory T cells in long-lasting Graves disease. To make TCR beta libraries, researchers used iRepertoire HTBI primers and Arm-PCR of CDR3 regions. Each CDR3 protein is one row after TCRdb ran MiXCR on the multiplex PCR reads. The top ten hold about 25% of the sample, which has about 530,000 distinct CDR3 sequences, 15% to 20% seen once. As for time point: newly diagnosed GD, antithyroid drugs for less than 3 months. RNA extracted from PBMCs served as the sequencing template. The sample was also reused in another study, on T cells in Graves' hyperthyroidism and ophthalmopathy.

The starting material was peripheral blood mononuclear cells (PBMCs), obtained at new diagnosis, from a patient treated with antithyroid drugs. This TCR derives from a woman aged 35-60 years with Graves disease.

In DNA, the CDR3 is TGTGCCAGCAGCCAAGCCTGGACAGGGGGCAACGGGGAGCTGTTTTTT. It encodes CASSQAWTGGNGELFF. The rearrangement links TRBV3-1 to TRBJ2-2, with TRBD1 identical over 11 bases. J was trimmed by 7 bases and V by 1 base; bases with no gene match: 5. This CDR3 comprises 16 residues. Germline loops: CDR1 LGHDT, CDR2 YNNKEL (reference sequence). Complete variable domain (other parts from reference TRBV3-1 and TRBJ2-2): DTAVSQTPKYLVTQMGNDKSIKCEQNLGHDTMYWYKQDSKKFLKIMFSYNNKELIINETVPNRFSPKSPDKAHLNLHINSLELGDSAVYFCASSQAWTGGNGELFFGEGSRLTVL.